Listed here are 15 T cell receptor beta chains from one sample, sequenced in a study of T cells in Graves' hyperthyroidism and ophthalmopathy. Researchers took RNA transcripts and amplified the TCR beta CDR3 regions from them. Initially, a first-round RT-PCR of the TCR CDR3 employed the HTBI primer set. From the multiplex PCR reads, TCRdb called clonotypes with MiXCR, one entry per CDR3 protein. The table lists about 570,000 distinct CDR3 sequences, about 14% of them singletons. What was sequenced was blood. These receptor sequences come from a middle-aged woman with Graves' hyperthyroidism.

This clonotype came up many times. The CDR3 DNA follows: TGTGCCAGCAGTGTTTTCGATCCCTCCTACGAGCAGTACTTC. Its translation: CASSVFDPSYEQYF. The genes are TRBV2 and TRBJ2-7; D is uncertain. CDR1 SNHLY and CDR2 FYNNEI come from the germline V gene. The V and J ends lost 4 bases and 0 bases respectively, with 10 bases between them. There are 14 residues in the CDR3.

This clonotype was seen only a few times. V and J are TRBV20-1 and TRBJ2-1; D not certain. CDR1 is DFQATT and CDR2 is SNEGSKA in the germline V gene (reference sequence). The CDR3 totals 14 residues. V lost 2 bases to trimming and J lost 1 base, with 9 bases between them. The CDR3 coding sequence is TGCAGTGCTAGAATGAGAATGTCCTACAATGAGCAGTTCTTC. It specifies CSARMRMSYNEQFF.

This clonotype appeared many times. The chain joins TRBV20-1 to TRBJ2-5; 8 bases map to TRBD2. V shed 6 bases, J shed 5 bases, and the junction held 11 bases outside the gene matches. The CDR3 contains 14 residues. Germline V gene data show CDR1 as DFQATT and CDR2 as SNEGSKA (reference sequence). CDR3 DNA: TGCAGTGCCCAAACGGGAGGGCCGGGGGAGACCCAGTACTTC. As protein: CSAQTGGPGETQYF.

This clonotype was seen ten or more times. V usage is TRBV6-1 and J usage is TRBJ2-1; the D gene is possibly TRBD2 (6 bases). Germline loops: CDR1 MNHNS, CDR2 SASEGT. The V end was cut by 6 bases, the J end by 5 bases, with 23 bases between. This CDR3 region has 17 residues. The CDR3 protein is CASSSNPLAGGDNEQFF. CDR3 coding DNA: TGTGCCAGCAGCTCTAACCCCCTCGCGGGCGGGGACAATGAGCAGTTCTTC.

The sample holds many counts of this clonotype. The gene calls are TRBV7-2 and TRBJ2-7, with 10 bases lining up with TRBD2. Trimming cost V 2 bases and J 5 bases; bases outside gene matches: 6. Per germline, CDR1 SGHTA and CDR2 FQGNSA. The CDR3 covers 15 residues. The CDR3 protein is CASSLSSGSIHEQYF. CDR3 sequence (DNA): TGTGCCAGCAGCTTATCTAGCGGGAGTATCCACGAGCAGTACTTC.

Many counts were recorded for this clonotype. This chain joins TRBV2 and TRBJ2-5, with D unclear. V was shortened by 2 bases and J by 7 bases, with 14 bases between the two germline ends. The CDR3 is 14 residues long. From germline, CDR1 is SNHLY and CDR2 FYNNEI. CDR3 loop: CASSEQRQMGTQYF. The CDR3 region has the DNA TGTGCCAGCAGTGAACAGAGGCAGATGGGGACCCAGTACTTC. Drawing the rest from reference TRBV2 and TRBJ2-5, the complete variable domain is EPEVTQTPSHQVTQMGQEVILRCVPISNHLYFYWYRQILGQKVEFLVSFYNNEISEKSEIFDDQFSVERPDGSNFTLKIRSTKLEDSAMYFCASSEQRQMGTQYFGPGTRLLVL.

The CDR3 sequence: CASSRQGNAKNIQYF. CDR3 bases: TGTGCCAGCAGTAGACAGGGGAATGCCAAAAACATTCAGTACTTC. The V gene is TRBV6-1, the J gene TRBJ2-4, with TRBD1 matching 8 bases. The CDR3 totals 15 residues. Germline V gene data show CDR1 as MNHNS and CDR2 as SASEGT. The ends lost 5 bases at V and 1 base at J; junction bases unmatched: 4.

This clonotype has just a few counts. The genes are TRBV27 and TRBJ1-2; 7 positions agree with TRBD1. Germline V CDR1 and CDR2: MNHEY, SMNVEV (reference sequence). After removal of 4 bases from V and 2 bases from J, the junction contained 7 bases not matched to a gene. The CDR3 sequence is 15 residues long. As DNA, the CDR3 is TGTGCCAGCAGTTCCTCCAGGGGGAGGAACTATGGCTACACCTTC. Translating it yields CASSSSRGRNYGYTF.

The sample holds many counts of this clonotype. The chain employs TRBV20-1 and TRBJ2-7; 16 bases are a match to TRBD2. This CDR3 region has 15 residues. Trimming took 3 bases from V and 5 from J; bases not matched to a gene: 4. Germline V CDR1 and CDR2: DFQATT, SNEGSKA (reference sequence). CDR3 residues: CSARGTSGRVNEQYF. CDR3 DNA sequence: TGCAGTGCTAGGGGGACTAGCGGGAGGGTGAACGAGCAGTACTTC.

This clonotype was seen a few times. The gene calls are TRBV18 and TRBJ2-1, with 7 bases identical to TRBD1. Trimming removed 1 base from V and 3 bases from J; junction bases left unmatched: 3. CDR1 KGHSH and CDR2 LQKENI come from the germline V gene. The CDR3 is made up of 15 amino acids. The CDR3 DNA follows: TGTGCCAGCTCACCACTGCAGGGGGTCTACAATGAGCAGTTCTTC. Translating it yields CASSPLQGVYNEQFF.

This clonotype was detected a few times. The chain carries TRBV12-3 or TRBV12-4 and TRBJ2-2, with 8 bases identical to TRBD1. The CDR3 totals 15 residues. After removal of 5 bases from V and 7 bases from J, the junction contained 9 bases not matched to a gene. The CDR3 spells CASSVIQGAGGELFF. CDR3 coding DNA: TGTGCCAGCAGTGTAATCCAGGGGGCGGGCGGGGAGCTGTTTTTT.

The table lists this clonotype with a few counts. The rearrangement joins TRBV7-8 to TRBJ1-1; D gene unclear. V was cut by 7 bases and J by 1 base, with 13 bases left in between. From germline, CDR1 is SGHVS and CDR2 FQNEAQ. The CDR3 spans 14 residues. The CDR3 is CASNLRTGNTEAFF. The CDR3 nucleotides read TGTGCCAGCAACTTGAGGACCGGGAACACTGAAGCTTTCTTT.

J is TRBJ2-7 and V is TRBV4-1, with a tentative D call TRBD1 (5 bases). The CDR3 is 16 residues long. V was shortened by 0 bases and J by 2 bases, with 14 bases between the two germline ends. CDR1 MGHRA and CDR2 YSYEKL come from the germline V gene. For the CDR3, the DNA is TGCGCCAGCAGCCAAGAACGTCAAAGGGGTCCCTACGAGCAGTACTTC. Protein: CASSQERQRGPYEQYF.

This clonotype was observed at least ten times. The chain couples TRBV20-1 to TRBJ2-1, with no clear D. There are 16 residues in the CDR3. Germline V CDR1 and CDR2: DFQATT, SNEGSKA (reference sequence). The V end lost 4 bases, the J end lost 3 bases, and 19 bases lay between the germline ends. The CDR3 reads CSATSAVSPHYNEQFF. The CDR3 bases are TGCAGTGCTACTTCGGCGGTGAGTCCACACTACAATGAGCAGTTCTTC.

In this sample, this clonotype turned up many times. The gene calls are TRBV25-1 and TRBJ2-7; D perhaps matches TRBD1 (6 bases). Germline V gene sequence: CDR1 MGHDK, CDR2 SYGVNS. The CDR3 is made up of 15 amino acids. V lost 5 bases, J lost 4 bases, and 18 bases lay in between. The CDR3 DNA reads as TGTGCCAGCAGTAGATCACAGGGAATCCCTTACGAGCAGTACTTC. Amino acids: CASSRSQGIPYEQYF.